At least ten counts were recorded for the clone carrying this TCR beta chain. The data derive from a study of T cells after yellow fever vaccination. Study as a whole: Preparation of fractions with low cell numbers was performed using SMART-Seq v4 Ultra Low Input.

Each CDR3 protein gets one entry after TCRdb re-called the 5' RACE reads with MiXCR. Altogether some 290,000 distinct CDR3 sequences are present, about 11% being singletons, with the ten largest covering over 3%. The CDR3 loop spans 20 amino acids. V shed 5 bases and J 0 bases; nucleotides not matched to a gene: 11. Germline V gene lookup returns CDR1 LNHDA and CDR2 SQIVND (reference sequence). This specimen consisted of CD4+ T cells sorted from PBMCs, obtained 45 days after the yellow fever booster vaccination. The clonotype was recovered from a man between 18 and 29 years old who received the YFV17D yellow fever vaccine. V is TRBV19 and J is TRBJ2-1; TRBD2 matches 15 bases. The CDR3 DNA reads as TGTGCCAGTAGTCCCACCGGGACTAGCGGGGGGATGGTCTCCTACAATGAGCAGTTCTTC. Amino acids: CASSPTGTSGGMVSYNEQFF.